The 5 T cell receptor beta chains in this list originate from one sample, sequenced in a study of identical twins. TCRdb independently ran MiXCR on the 5' RACE reads; one entry per CDR3 protein. The table includes some 690,000 distinct CDR3 sequences, about 20% detected once. These same data were also listed under a study on T cells expressing NK-cell markers.

Sequenced material: PBMCs. Receptors were obtained from a woman between 18 and 29 years old in good health.

The V gene is TRBV2, the J gene TRBJ2-7; D gene unclear. Trimming removed 8 bases at V and 4 bases at J, with 6 bases between. The CDR3 runs 10 residues. CDR1 and CDR2 (germline): SNHLY, FYNNEI. The CDR3 region is CASAGYEQYF. The CDR3 nucleotides read TGTGCCAGCGCCGGGTACGAGCAGTACTTC. Full variable domain (missing parts from reference TRBV2 and TRBJ2-7): EPEVTQTPSHQVTQMGQEVILRCVPISNHLYFYWYRQILGQKVEFLVSFYNNEISEKSEIFDDQFSVERPDGSNFTLKIRSTKLEDSAMYFCASAGYEQYFGPGTRLTVT.

The CDR3 region has the DNA TGTGCCAGCAGCCAAGGAAGGCGCCAGTACTTC. It encodes CASSQGRRQYF. The chain uses TRBV3-1 and TRBJ2-7, with D unresolved. Germline values: CDR1 LGHDT, CDR2 YNNKEL (reference sequence). This CDR3 has 11 amino acids. V lost 1 base and J 10 bases, leaving 8 bases between the germline ends.

A few counts support this clonotype. The V call is TRBV20-1, the J call TRBJ1-5; possible D gene TRBD1, 5 bases. Trimming pared 6 bases from V and 8 bases from J, leaving 26 bases between. CDR3 length: 16 residues. CDR1 DFQATT and CDR2 SNEGSKA come from the germline V gene (reference sequence). CDR3 region: CSAKASGTAAGEPQHF. The CDR3 DNA reads TGCAGTGCCAAAGCAAGCGGGACCGCCGCCGGCGAGCCCCAGCATTTT.

The chain links TRBV4-3 to TRBJ2-5; 10 bases agree with TRBD2. The CDR3 totals 15 residues. The V and J ends lost 6 bases and 2 bases, in that order; junction bases with no gene match: 6. Germline V CDR1 and CDR2: LGHNA, YSLEER. As DNA, the CDR3 is TGCGCCAGCAGTTTCGGACTAGCGGTACAAGAGACCCAGTACTTC. This encodes CASSFGLAVQETQYF.

On this clonotype itself: The junction shows a germline mismatch at one end, possibly a read error. The J gene is TRBJ1-5, the V gene TRBV12-3 or TRBV12-4; TRBD1 matches 7 bases. CDR3 length: 13 amino acids. The CDR3 loop reads CASSDRESQPQHF. CDR3 nucleotide sequence: TGTGCCAGCAGCGACAGGGAAAGTCAGCCACAGCATTTT.